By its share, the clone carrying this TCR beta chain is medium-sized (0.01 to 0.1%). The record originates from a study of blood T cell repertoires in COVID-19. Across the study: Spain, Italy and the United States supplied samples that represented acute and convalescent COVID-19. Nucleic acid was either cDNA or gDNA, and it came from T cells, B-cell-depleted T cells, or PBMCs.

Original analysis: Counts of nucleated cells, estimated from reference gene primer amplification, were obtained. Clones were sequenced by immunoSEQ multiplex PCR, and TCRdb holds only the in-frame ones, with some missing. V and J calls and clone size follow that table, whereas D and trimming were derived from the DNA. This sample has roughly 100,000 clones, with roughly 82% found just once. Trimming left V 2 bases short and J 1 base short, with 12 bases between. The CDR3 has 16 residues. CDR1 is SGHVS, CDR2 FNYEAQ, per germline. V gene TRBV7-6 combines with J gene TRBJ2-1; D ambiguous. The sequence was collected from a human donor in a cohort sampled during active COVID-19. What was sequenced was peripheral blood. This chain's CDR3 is CASSLPRQASYNEQFF. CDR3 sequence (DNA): TGTGCCAGCAGCTTACCTCGGCAGGCTTCCTACAATGAGCAGTTCTTC.